The source of this T cell receptor (beta chain) is a study of vaccination and CD4 T cells after COVID-19. Study overall: Recovered-phase convalescent patients showed SARS-CoV-2 positivity by nasal swab PCR; eight to ten were mild, one severe. Median draw time for post-COVID samples was 80 to 110 days post-diagnosis (range 35 to 161). There were six male and four female convalescents, and two of them were Hispanic.

The CDR3 contains 14 residues. V lost 4 bases, J lost 8 bases, and 15 bases lay in between. Germline CDR1 is WNHNN and CDR2 is SYGVQD (reference sequence). TCRdb ran MiXCR on the PCR reads and lists one entry per CDR3 protein. This table holds about 21,000 distinct CDR3 sequences, around 64% found once. About this clonotype itself: Its antigen is not identified.

Study-level results: The median number of SARS-CoV-2-reactive clonotypes increased from approximately 23 to 38, a change that did not reach significance.

Material: CD4+ T cells from blood, obtained after SARS-CoV-2 vaccination. This sequence originates from a human donor who had recovered from COVID-19. The chain recombines TRBV10-1 with TRBJ2-4, with D possibly matching TRBD2 (7 bases). The CDR3 nucleotides are TGCGCCAGCAGTGGGGAACGGGGGGCGGACATTCAGTACTTC. Translation: CASSGERGADIQYF.